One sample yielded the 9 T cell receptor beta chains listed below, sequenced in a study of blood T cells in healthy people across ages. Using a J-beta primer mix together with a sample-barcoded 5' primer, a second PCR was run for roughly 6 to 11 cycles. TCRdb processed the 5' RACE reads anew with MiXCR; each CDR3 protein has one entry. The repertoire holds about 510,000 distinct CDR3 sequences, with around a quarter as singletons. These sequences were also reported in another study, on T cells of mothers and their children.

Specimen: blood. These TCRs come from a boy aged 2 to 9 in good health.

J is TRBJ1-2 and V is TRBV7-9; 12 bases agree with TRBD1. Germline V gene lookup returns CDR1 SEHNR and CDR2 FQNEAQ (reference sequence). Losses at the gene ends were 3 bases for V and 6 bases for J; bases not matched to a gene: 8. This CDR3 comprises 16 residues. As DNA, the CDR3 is TGTGCCAGCAGCTTCTCAAGGGGACAGGGGGCTGATGGCTACACCTTC. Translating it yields CASSFSRGQGADGYTF.

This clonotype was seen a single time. DNA of the CDR3: TGTGCCACCAGTGATACCCACGGGACACCCTACAATGAGCAGTTCTTC. It encodes CATSDTHGTPYNEQFF. The chain recombines TRBV24-1 with TRBJ2-1, with D possibly being TRBD1 (6 bases). CDR3 length: 16 amino acids. Trimming took off 3 bases at V and 2 bases at J, with 13 bases between the two ends. Germline V gene lookup returns CDR1 KGHDR and CDR2 SFDVKD.

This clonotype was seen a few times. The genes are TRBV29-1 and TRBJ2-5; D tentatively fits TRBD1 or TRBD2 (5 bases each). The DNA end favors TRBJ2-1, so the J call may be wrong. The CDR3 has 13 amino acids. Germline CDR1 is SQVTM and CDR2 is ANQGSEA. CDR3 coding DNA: TGCAGCTTTCAAGTGGGGGTGTACAATGAGCAGTTCTTC. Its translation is CSFQVGVYNEQFF.

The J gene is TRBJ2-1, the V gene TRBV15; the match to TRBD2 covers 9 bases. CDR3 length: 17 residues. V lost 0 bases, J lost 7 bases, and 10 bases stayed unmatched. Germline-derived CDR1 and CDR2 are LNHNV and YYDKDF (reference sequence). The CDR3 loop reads CATSRDLAGGPGNEQFF. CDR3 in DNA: TGTGCCACCAGCAGAGATCTGGCGGGAGGGCCGGGGAATGAGCAGTTCTTC.

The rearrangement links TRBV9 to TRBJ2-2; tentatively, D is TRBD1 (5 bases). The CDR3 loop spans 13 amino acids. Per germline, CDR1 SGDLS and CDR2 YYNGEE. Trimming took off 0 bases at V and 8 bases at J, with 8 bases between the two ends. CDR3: CASSVDGAGELFF. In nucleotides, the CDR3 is TGTGCCAGCAGCGTAGATGGGGCTGGGGAGCTGTTTTTT.

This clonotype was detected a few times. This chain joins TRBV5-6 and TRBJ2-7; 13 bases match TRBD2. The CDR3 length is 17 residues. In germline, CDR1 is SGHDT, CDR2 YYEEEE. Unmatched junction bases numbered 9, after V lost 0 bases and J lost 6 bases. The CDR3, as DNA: TGTGCCAGCAGCTTGGGGTTTTTTGGGACTAGCGGGATCGAGCAGTACTTC. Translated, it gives CASSLGFFGTSGIEQYF.

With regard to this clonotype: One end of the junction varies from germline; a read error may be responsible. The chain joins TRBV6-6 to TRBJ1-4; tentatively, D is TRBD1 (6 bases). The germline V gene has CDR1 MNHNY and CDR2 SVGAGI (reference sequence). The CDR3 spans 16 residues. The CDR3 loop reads CASKQPGQTSNEKLSF. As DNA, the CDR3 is TGTGCCAGCAAACAACCTGGACAGACCTCTAATGAAAAACTGTCTTTT.

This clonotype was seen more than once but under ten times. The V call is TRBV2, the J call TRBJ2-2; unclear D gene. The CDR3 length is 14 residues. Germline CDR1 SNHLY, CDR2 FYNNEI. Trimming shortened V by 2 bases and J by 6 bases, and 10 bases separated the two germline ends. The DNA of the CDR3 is TGTGCCAGCAGTGAACATTTGGAGTCCGGGGAGCTGTTTTTT. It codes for CASSEHLESGELFF.

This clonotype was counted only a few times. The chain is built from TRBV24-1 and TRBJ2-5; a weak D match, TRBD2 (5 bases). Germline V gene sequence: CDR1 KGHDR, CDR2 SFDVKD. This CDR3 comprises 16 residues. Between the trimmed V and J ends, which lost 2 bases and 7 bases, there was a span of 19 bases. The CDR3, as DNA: TGTGCCACCAGTGATTCTACCAAGGGTGGTGCGGGGACCCAGTACTTC. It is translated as CATSDSTKGGAGTQYF.